Listed below are T cell receptor beta chains from one sample, sequenced in a study of blood T cell repertoires in COVID-19. Measured with immunoSEQ multiplex PCR; TCRdb has only the in-frame clones, and not every one. The sample has about 81,000 clones, approximately 86% seen once. Sequenced sample: peripheral blood. Receptors originate from a woman at least 80 years old with acute or convalescent COVID-19. Each CDR3 is given with its conserved first and last residue. The order of the fields is V gene, CDR3 protein.

v_gene: TRBV5-4; CDR3aa: CASSPSSQATQYF
v_gene: TRBV7-3; CDR3aa: CATHTLSSGFVYEQYF
v_gene: TRBV3-1/TRBV3-2; CDR3aa: CASSQDQVRWNSNQPQHF
v_gene: TRBV6-6; CDR3aa: CASSPQGGLLAGASYTQYF
v_gene: TRBV6-5; CDR3aa: CASSEGFGGYTF
v_gene: TRBV2; CDR3aa: CASSEILFQGKSTKGYTF
v_gene: TRBV5-6; CDR3aa: CASLRQGLTYNEQFF
v_gene: TRBV2; CDR3aa: CASSAPTQGQTPLHF
v_gene: TRBV7-8; CDR3aa: CALQGGPNTGELFF
v_gene: TRBV15; CDR3aa: CATSRDRGPTEAFF